Detailed here is one T cell receptor beta chain. This record comes from a study of control samples from healthy donors and cancer patients. Generated by immunoSEQ multiplex PCR, the TCRdb table keeps only in-frame clones and is missing some. The table records approximately 100,000 clones, approximately 81% of them present only once. The sequence came from a woman aged 35 to 49 in good health. The specimen sequenced was blood.

The CDR3 DNA reads TGTGCCTGGAGTGGAGGTAATTCACCCCTCCACTTT. This gives the protein CAWSGGNSPLHF. This sequence joins TRBV30 and TRBJ1-6; D not resolved. From germline, CDR1 is GTSNPN and CDR2 SVGIG (reference sequence). CDR3 length: 12 amino acids. The germline V and J ends were trimmed by 1 base and 6 bases, with 4 bases remaining between them.